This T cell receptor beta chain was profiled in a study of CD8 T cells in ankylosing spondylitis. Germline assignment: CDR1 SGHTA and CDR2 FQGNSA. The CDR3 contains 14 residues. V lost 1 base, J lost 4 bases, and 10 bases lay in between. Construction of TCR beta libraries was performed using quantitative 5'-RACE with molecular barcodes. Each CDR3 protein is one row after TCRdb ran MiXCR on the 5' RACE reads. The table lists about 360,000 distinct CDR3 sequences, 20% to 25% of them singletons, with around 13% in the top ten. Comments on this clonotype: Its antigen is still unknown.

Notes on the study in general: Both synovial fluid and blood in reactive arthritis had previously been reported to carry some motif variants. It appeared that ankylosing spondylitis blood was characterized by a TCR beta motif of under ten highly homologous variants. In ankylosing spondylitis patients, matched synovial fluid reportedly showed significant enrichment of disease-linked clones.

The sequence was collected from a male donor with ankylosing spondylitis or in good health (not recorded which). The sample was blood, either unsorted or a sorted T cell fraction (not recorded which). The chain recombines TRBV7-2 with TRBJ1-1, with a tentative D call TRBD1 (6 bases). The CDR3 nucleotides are TGTGCCAGCAGCTTAGGGCAGGGGATCACTGAAGCTTTCTTT. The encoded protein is CASSLGQGITEAFF.